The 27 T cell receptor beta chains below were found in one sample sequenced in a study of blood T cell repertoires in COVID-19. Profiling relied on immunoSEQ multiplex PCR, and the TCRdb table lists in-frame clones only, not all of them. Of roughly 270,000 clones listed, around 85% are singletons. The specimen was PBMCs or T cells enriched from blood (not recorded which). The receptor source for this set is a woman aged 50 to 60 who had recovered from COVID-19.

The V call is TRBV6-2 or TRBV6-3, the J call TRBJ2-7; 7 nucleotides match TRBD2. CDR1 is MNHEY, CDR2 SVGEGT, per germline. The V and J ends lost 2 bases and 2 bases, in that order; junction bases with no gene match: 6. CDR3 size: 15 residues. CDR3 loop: CASSYPGLVPYEQYF. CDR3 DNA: TGTGCCAGCAGTTACCCCGGACTAGTGCCCTACGAGCAGTACTTC.

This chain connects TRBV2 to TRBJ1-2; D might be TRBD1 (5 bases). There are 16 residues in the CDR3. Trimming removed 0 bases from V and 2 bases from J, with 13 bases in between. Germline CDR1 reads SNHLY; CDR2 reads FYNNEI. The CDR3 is CASSEARRGGNYGYTF. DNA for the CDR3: TGTGCCAGCAGTGAAGCGCGTAGGGGAGGGAACTATGGCTACACCTTC.

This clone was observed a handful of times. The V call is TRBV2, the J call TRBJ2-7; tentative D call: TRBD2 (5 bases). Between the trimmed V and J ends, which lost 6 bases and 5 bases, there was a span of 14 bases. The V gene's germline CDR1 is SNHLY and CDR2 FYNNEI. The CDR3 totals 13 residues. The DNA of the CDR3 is TGTGCCAGCAGACGGGGAGAAGTAGACGAGCAGTACTTC. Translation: CASRRGEVDEQYF. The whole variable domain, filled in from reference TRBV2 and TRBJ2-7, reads EPEVTQTPSHQVTQMGQEVILRCVPISNHLYFYWYRQILGQKVEFLVSFYNNEISEKSEIFDDQFSVERPDGSNFTLKIRSTKLEDSAMYFCASRRGEVDEQYFGPGTRLTVT.

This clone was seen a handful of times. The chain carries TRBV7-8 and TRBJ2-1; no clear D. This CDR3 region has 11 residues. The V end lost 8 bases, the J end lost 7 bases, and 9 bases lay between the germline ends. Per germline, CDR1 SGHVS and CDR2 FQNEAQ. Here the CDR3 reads CASQNLNEQFF. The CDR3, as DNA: TGTGCCAGCCAAAATTTGAATGAGCAGTTCTTC. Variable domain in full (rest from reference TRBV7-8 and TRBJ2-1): GAGVSQSPRYKVAKRGQDVALRCDPISGHVSLFWYQQALGQGPEFLTYFQNEAQLDKSGLPSDRFFAERPEGSVSTLKIQRTQQEDSAVYLCASQNLNEQFFGPGTRLTVL.

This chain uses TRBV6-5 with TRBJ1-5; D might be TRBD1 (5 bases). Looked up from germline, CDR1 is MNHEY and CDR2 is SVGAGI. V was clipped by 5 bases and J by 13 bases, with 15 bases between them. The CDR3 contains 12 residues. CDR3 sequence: CASSLSGGIQHF. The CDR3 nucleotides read TGTGCCAGCAGTCTAAGCGGGGGGATACAGCATTTT.

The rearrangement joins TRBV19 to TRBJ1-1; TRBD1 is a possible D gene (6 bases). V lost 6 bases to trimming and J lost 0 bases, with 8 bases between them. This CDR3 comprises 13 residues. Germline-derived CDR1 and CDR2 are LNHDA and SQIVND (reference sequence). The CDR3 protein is CASSQGLNTEAFF. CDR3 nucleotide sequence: TGTGCCAGTAGCCAGGGGTTGAACACTGAAGCTTTCTTT.

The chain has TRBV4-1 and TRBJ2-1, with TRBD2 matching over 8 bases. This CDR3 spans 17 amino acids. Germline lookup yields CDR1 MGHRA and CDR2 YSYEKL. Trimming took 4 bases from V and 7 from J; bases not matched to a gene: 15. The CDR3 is CASSRRDGGEGTNEQFF. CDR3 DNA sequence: TGCGCCAGCAGCCGAAGAGACGGGGGGGAGGGGACGAATGAGCAGTTCTTC.

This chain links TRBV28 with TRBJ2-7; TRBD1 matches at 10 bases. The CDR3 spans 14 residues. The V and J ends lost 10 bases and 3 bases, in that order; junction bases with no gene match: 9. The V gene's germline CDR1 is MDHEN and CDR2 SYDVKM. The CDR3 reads CATEKGQGNYEQYF. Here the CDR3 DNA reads TGTGCCACCGAAAAGGGACAGGGGAACTACGAGCAGTACTTC.

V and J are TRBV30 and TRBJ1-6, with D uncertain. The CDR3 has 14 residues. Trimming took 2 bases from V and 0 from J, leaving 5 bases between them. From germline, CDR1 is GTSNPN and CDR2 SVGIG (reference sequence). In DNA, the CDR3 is TGTGCCTGGAGTCCAGGCTCCTATAATTCACCCCTCCACTTT. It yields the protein CAWSPGSYNSPLHF.

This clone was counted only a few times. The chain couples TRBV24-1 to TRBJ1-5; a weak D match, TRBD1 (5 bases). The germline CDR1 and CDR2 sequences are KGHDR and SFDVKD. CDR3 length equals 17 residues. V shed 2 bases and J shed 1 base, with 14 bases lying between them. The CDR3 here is CATSDSGGQGSNQPQHF. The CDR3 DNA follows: TGTGCCACCAGTGATTCAGGAGGGCAGGGAAGCAATCAGCCCCAGCATTTT.

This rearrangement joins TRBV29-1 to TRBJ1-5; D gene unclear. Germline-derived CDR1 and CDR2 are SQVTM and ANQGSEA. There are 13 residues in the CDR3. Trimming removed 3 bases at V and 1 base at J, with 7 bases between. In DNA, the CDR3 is TGCAGCGTTGAGGAGGGCAGCAATCAGCCCCAGCATTTT. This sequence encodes CSVEEGSNQPQHF.

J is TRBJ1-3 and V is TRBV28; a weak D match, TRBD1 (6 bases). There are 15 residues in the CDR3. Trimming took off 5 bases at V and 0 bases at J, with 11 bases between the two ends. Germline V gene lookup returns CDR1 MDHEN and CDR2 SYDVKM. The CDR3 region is CASSTGFYSGNTIYF. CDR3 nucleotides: TGTGCCAGCAGTACAGGGTTTTACTCTGGAAACACCATATATTTT. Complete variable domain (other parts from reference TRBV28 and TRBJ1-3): DVKVTQSSRYLVKRTGEKVFLECVQDMDHENMFWYRQDPGLGLRLIYFSYDVKMKEKGDIPEGYSVSREKKERFSLILESASTNQTSMYLCASSTGFYSGNTIYFGEGSWLTVV.

The CDR3 DNA sequence: TGTGCCAGCTCACCGCGGGGACTAGCGGACACAGATACGCAGTATTTT. This codes for CASSPRGLADTDTQYF. This rearrangement joins TRBV18 to TRBJ2-3; 11 bases map to TRBD2. Germline-derived CDR1 and CDR2 are KGHSH and LQKENI. V lost 3 bases, J lost 2 bases, and 4 bases stayed unmatched. The CDR3 contains 16 residues.

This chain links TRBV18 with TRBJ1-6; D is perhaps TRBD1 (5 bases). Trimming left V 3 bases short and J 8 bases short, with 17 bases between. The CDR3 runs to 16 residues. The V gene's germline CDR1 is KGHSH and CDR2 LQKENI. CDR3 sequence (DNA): TGTGCCAGCTCACCGCTTGGGCCTCGGGGGGATTCACCCCTCCACTTT. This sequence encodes CASSPLGPRGDSPLHF.

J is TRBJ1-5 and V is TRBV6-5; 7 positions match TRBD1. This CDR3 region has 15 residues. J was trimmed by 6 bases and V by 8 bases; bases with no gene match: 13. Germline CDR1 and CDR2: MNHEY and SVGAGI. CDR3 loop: CASWLVRGFSQPQHF. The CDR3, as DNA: TGTGCCAGCTGGCTTGTCAGGGGGTTTAGTCAGCCCCAGCATTTT.

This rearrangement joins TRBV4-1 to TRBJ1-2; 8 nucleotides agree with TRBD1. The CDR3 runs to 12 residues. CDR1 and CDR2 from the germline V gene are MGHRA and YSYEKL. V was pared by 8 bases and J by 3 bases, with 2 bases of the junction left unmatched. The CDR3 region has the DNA TGCGCCAGCCGACAGGGGTACTATGGCTACACCTTC. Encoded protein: CASRQGYYGYTF.

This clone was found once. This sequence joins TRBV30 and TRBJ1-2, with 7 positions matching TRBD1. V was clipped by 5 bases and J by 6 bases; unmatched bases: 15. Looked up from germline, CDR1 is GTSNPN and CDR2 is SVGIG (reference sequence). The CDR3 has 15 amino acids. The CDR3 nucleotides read TGTGCCTGGGTCCCCCTCGACAGGGTGGGAAATGGCTACACCTTC. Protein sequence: CAWVPLDRVGNGYTF.

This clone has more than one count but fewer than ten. The CDR3 coding sequence is TGCGCCAGCAGCTTGGGGCGGCGCGAGCCTGTAAACACCATATATTTT. Its protein product is CASSLGRREPVNTIYF. The chain recombines TRBV5-1 with TRBJ1-3; no definite D call. Looked up from germline, CDR1 is SGHRS and CDR2 is YFSETQ. Deletions cut 0 bases from V and 6 bases from J, with 16 bases between. The CDR3 runs 16 residues.

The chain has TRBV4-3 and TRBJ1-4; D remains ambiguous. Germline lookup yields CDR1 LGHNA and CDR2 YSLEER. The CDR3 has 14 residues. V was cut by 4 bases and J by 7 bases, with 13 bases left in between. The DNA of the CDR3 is TGCGCCAGCAGCCGAGGGTCCACTTTTGAAAAACTGTTTTTT. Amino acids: CASSRGSTFEKLFF.

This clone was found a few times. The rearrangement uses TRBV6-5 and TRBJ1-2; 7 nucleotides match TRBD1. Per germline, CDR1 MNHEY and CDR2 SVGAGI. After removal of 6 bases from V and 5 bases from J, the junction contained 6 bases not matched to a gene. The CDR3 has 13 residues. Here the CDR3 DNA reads TGTGCCAGCAGCAGGGGGACAGAATATGGCTACACCTTC. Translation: CASSRGTEYGYTF.

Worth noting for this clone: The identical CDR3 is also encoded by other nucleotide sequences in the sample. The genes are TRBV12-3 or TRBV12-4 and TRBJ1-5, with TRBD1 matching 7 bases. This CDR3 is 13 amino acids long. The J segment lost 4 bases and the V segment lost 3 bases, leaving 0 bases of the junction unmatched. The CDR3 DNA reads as TGTGCCAGCAGTTTGACAGGGAATCAGCCCCAGCATTTT. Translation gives CASSLTGNQPQHF.

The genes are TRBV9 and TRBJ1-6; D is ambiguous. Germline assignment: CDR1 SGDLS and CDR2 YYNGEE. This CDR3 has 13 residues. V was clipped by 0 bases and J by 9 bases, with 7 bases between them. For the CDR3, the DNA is TGTGCCAGCAGCGTAGCTACGGGTTCACCCCTCCACTTT. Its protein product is CASSVATGSPLHF. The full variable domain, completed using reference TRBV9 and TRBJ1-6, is DSGVTQTPKHLITATGQRVTLRCSPRSGDLSVYWYQQSLDQGLQFLIQYYNGEERAKGNILERFSAQQFPDLHSELNLSSLELGDSALYFCASSVATGSPLHFGNGTRLTVT.

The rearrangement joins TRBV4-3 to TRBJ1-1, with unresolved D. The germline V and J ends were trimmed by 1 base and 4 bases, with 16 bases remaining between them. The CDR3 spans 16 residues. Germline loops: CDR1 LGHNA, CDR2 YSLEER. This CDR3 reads CASSQGFQKWPTEAFF. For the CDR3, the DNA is TGCGCCAGCAGCCAAGGATTCCAGAAGTGGCCCACTGAAGCTTTCTTT.

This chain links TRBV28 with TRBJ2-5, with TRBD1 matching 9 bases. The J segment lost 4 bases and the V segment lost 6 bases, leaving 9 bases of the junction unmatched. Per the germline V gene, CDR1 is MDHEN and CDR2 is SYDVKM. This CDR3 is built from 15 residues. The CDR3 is CASRSGTGIGETQYF. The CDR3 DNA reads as TGTGCCAGCAGATCCGGGACAGGGATCGGAGAGACCCAGTACTTC.

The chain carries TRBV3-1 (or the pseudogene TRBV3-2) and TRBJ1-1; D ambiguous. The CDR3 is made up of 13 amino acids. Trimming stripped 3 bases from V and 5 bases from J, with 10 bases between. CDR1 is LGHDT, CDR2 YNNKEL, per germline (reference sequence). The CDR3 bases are TGTGCCAGCAGCCAGGTATTCCGGACTGAAGCTTTCTTT. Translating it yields CASSQVFRTEAFF.

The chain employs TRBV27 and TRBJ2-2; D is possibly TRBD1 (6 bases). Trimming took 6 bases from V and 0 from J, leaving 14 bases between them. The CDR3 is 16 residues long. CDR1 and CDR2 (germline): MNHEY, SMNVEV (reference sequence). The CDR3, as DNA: TGTGCCAGCAGGGCCGTGGACAGCGCGAACACCGGGGAGCTGTTTTTT. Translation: CASRAVDSANTGELFF.

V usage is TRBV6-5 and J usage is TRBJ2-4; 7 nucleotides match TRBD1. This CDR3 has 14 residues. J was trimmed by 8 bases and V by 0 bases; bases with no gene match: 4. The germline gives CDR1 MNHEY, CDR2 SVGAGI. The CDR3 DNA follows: TGTGCCAGCAGTTACTCGACAGGGAAGGACATTCAGTACTTC. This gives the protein CASSYSTGKDIQYF.